This T cell receptor beta chain was recovered during a study of shared clonotypes between healthy human individuals. In regard to this clone: Its antigen is unidentified.

The V end lost 7 bases, the J end lost 2 bases, and 8 bases lay between the germline ends. The CDR3 has 13 amino acids. Germline values: CDR1 SNHLY, CDR2 FYNNEI. Findings and limits, study-wide: It was anticipated that sequencing depth would influence how many clonotypes donors shared. A handful of donors shared around 5% of their naive CD4 clonotypes.

The run depth of the assay was deep. Over several immunoSEQ plates, each subset's genomic DNA was distributed in even portions. Sequenced by immunoSEQ multiplex PCR; TCRdb stores in-frame clones only, minus some. The data hold roughly 2.2 million clones, with roughly 93% observed a single time. The sequenced sample consisted of naive CD4+ T cells from PBMCs. Subset noted: CD45RA+ positively selected. The chain recombines TRBV2 with TRBJ1-4, with D tentatively TRBD1 (6 bases). The receptor was isolated from a man aged 18 to 30 in good health. Some clones in this sample may be carry-over from other donors' samples. DNA for the CDR3: TGTGCCAGCACAGGGGAGACTAATGAAAAACTGTTTTTT. This encodes CASTGETNEKLFF.